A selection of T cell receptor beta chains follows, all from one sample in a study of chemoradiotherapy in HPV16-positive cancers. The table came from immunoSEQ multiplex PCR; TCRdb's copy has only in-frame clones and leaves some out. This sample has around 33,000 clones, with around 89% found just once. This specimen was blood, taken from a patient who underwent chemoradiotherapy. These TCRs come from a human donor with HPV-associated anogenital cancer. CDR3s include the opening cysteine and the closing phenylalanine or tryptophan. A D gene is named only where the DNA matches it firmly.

TGTGCCAGCTCACCCCCGACTAGCGCTACCTACAATGAGCAGTTCTTC | CASSPPTSATYNEQFF | TRBD2 | TRBV18 | 16 | TRBJ2-1
TGCAGCGTTGAAACCCCCCCCGACAATGAGCAGTTCTTC | CSVETPPDNEQFF | - | TRBV29-1 | 13 | TRBJ2-1
TGCAGCGTGAGGGGAGGGGGGCAAAACTATGGCTACACCTTC | CSVRGGGQNYGYTF | - | TRBV29-1 | 14 | TRBJ1-2
TGTGCCAGTAGTATACAACCTACAGGGGACTATGGCTACACCTTC | CASSIQPTGDYGYTF | TRBD1 | TRBV19 | 15 | TRBJ1-2
TGCGCCAGCAGCCAAGGACTAGTAAACAATGAGCAGTTCTTC | CASSQGLVNNEQFF | - | TRBV4-1 | 14 | TRBJ2-1
TGTGCCTGGAGTGGTTTGGAACCCGGGGAGCTGTTTTTT | CAWSGLEPGELFF | - | TRBV30 | 13 | TRBJ2-2
TGTGCCAGCAGCTTAGAGGGACAGGGGGTCAAAAACATTCAGTACTTC | CASSLEGQGVKNIQYF | TRBD1 | TRBV7-2 | 16 | TRBJ2-4
TGTGCCAGCAGCTTAAGTGGGATCTCCTACGAGCAGTACTTC | CASSLSGISYEQYF | - | TRBV11-2 | 14 | TRBJ2-7
TGTGCCAGCAGCTTGGATGTAAACACTGAAGCTTTCTTT | CASSLDVNTEAFF | - | TRBV5-4 | 13 | TRBJ1-1
TGTGCCATCAGCGCTCAGGGGAACACTGAAGCTTTCTTT | CAISAQGNTEAFF | - | TRBV10-3 | 13 | TRBJ1-1